The present entry profiles one T cell receptor (beta chain) with its context. Its antigen remains unidentified. The time point: week 11, during vaccination. Vaccination used 300 ug of mutant IDH1 20-mer peptide per dose, with topical imiquimod. The sample comes from a study of a mutant IDH1 vaccine in newly diagnosed glioma. Study details: Vaccination started 4-6 weeks after radiotherapy alone, or with temozolomide cycles. Patients were pretreated with radiotherapy, temozolomide, or both, mostly both.

Trimming took 0 bases from V and 5 from J, leaving 17 bases between them. Germline V gives CDR1 SGDLS, CDR2 YYNGEE. The CDR3 sequence is 17 residues long. This table comes from immunoSEQ multiplex PCR, and its TCRdb copy is limited to in-frame clones, with some not included. The data contain tens of thousands of clones, around 77% of them singletons. Study-wide findings and caveats: Induction of immune responses by the vaccine occurred in 85% to 95% of patients. Top-clonotype changes in peripheral T cells seemed unrelated to pseudoprogression.

The sequenced sample was PBMCs, obtained from a glioma patient whose treatment included an IDH1 peptide vaccine. The rearrangement uses TRBV9 and TRBJ2-2; D might be TRBD2 (5 bases). This TCR was recovered from a woman under 30 with glioma. The CDR3, as DNA: TGTGCCAGCAGCGTAGCGGGGATCGGAGCTCGGACCGGGGAGCTGTTTTTT. Translation: CASSVAGIGARTGELFF.